This T cell receptor (beta chain) was captured in a study of CD8 T cells in Susac syndrome. Germline V gene lookup returns CDR1 KGHSH and CDR2 LQKENI. Trimming took 8 bases from V and 6 from J, leaving 16 bases between them. The CDR3 totals 13 residues. After extraction with the RNeasy kit, about 0.5 to 1 ug of the RNA was reverse transcribed using random hexamers. The immunoSEQ assay covered 54 Vbeta and 13 Jbeta segments for CDR3. MiXCR, applied by TCRdb to the immunoSEQ multiplex PCR reads, yields one record per CDR3 protein. The data show almost 450,000 distinct CDR3 sequences, 75% to 90% seen once.

Sequenced: CD8+ T cells from PBMCs. This chain connects TRBV18 to TRBJ1-1; perhaps TRBD1 as D (6 bases). This receptor was identified in a human donor with multiple sclerosis. The CDR3 region has the DNA TGTGCCAGCGCCCTCGGGGGCAGCTCTGAAGCTTTCTTT. The encoded protein is CASALGGSSEAFF.